The clone carrying this TCR beta chain was counted between two and nine times. Its antigen is as yet unknown. The data belong to a study of identical twins. MiXCR, run by TCRdb on the 5' RACE reads, gives a single entry per CDR3 protein. The table includes approximately 220,000 distinct CDR3 sequences, 7% to 8.5% detected once. Germline V gives CDR1 DFQATT, CDR2 SNEGSKA (reference sequence). Trimming at V came to 1 base and at J to 0 bases, leaving 0 bases not matched to a gene. CDR3 size: 14 residues. Study results and limitations: The authors drew conclusions from cross-sectional statistical analysis rather than following the same donors.

This same sample was also part of a study on yellow fever vaccine responses in identical twins.

This receptor was obtained from a young woman in good health. The specimen was CD8+ T cells sorted from blood. The chain uses TRBV20-1 and TRBJ2-7; TRBD2 matches 10 bases. CDR3 sequence: CSARVAGGSYEQYF. The CDR3 nucleotides are TGCAGTGCTAGAGTAGCGGGAGGCTCCTACGAGCAGTACTTC.